This T cell receptor (beta chain) comes out of a study of CD8 T cells in ankylosing spondylitis. Library preparation for TCR beta used quantitative 5'-RACE with molecular barcodes. Each CDR3 protein is one row after TCRdb ran MiXCR on the 5' RACE reads. The data contain approximately 220,000 distinct CDR3 sequences, about 10% of them singletons. This clonotype came up many times. What it binds is not known. Study conclusions and caveats: A motif in TCR beta, a set of eight or nine highly homologous variants, appeared characteristic of ankylosing spondylitis blood. Reactive arthritis synovial fluid and blood were previously reported to contain some motif variants.

The sequenced material came from blood, either unsorted or a sorted T cell fraction (not recorded which). The sequence was obtained from a male donor with ankylosing spondylitis or in good health (not recorded which).

The chain's CDR3 is CASSSRQETQYF. Here the CDR3 DNA reads TGTGCCAGCAGCTCCAGACAAGAGACCCAGTACTTC. The rearrangement joins TRBV7-2 to TRBJ2-5, with no clear D. The CDR3 loop spans 12 amino acids. The germline V gene has CDR1 SGHTA and CDR2 FQGNSA. Trimming removed 4 bases from V and 2 bases from J, with 5 bases in between.